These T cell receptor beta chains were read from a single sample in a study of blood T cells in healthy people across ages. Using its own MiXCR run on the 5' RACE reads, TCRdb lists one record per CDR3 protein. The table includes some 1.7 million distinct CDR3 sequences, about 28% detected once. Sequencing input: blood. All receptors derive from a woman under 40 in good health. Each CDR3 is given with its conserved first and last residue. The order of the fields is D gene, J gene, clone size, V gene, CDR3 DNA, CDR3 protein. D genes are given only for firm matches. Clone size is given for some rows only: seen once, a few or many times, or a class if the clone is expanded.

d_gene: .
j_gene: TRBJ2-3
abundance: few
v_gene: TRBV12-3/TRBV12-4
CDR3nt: TGTGCCAGCAGTTTTGCCGGCTCGGATACGCAGTATTTT
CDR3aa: CASSFAGSDTQYF

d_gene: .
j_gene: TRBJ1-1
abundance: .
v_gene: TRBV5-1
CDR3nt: TGCGCCAGCAGCTTGGGCAAGTGGGGCACTGAAGCTTTCTTT
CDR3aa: CASSLGKWGTEAFF

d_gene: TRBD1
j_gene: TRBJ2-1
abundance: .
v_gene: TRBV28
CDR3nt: TGTGCCAGCAGTTTACCAGACAGGGCGAGGGCGAGGAATGAGCAGTTCTTC
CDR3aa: CASSLPDRARARNEQFF

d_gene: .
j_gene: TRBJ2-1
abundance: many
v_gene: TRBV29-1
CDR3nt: TGCAGCACCTCCCTAACGAGGAATGAGCAGTTCTTC
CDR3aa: CSTSLTRNEQFF

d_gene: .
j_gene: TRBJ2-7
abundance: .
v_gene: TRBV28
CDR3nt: TGTGCCAGCAGCCTACCCCTCCTGGGGGGCGGATACGGGCAGTACTTC
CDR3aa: CASSLPLLGGGYGQYF

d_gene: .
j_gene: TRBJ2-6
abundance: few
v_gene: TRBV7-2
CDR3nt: TGTGCCAGCAGCTTTGGCCCCGGGACATCCTCTGGGGCCAACGTCCTGACTTTC
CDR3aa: CASSFGPGTSSGANVLTF

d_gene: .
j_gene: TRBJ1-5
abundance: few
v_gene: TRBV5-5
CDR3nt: TGTGCCAGCAGCTGGGGGAGCACTAGCAATCAGCCCCAGCATTTT
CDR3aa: CASSWGSTSNQPQHF

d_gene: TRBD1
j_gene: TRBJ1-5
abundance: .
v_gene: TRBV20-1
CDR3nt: TGCAGTGCTAGACGTGGACAGGACTATAGCAATCAGCCCCAGCATTTT
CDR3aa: CSARRGQDYSNQPQHF

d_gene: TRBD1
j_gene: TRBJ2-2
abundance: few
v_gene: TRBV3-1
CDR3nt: TGTGCCAGCAGCCAAGGTGGTTCCGCAGGGGGCAACACCGGGGAGCTGTTTTTT
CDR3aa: CASSQGGSAGGNTGELFF

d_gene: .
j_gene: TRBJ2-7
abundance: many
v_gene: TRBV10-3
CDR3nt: TGTGCCATCAGTACCCCCGGGACATCGCTAAGCGAGCAGTACTTC
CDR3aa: CAISTPGTSLSEQYF

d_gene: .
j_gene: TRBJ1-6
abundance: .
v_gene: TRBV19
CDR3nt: TGTGCCAGTAGTATGACCAGAGCAGGGATTAGCGTCTCACCCCTCCACTTT
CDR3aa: CASSMTRAGISVSPLHF

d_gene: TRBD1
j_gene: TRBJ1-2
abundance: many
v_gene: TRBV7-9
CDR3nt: TGTGCCAGCAGCTATCCGGGACAGGGTAACTATGGCTACACCTTC
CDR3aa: CASSYPGQGNYGYTF

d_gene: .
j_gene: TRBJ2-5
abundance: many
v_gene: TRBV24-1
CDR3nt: TGTGCCACCAGTGATCCGTTGGAACCTACCGGGACCCAGTACTTC
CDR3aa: CATSDPLEPTGTQYF

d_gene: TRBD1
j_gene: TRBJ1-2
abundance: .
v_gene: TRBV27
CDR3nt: TGTACCAGCAGTCCGCGGACAGGGAAGGGCAATGGCTACACCTTC
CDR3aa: CTSSPRTGKGNGYTF

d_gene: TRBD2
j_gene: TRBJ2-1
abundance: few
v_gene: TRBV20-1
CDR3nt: TGCAGTAAGAGGGCCGGGACTAGCGGGAGTATTGAGCAGTTCTTC
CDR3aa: CSKRAGTSGSIEQFF

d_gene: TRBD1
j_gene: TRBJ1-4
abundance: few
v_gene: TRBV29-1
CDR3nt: TGCAGCGTCCCGGGACAGGGGGAAAAACTGTTTTTT
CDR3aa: CSVPGQGEKLFF

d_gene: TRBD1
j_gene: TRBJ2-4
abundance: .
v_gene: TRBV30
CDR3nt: TGTGCCTGGGTTTCACACCGGGACAGGGGGAACATTCAGTACTTC
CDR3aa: CAWVSHRDRGNIQYF

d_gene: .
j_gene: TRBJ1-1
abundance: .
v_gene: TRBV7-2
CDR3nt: TGTGCCAGCAGCTTAGCAGGGGTCCAAATGAACACTGAAGCTTTCTTT
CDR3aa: CASSLAGVQMNTEAFF

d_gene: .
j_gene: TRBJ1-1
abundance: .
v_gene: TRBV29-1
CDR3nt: TGCAGCGGTCGGCAGGGAGGGACTGAAGCTTTCTTT
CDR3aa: CSGRQGGTEAFF

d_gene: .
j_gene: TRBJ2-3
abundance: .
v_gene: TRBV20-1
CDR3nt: TGCAGTGCTAGTAGGGGGAAACTCACAGATACGCAGTATTTT
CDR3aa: CSASRGKLTDTQYF